This record concerns one T cell receptor beta chain sequence. What it binds is unknown. There are 16 residues in the CDR3. The germline V gene has CDR1 LGHNA and CDR2 YSLEER. Between the trimmed V and J ends, which lost 0 bases and 4 bases, there was a span of 13 bases. Original methodology: There were no quality scores in the junction-only immunoSEQ sequences, so filtering differed. TCRdb keeps only in-frame clones here, not all; method: immunoSEQ multiplex PCR. The DNA gave D and trimming, while V, J and clone size come from that table. The repertoire consists of hundreds of thousands of clones, with around 80% occurring once and the leading ten covering around 13%. The sample is drawn from a study of shared clonotypes between healthy human individuals. Study-wide results and limits: Apart from blood, nothing was sampled; tissue repertoires likely differ.

This receptor was taken from a middle-aged woman in good health. Some clones in this sample may be carry-over from other donors' samples. The sample was PBMCs. This chain connects TRBV4-3 to TRBJ2-1; D perhaps matches TRBD2 (6 bases). The CDR3, as DNA: TGCGCCAGCAGCCAAGAAGGCGGGACCTCATACAATGAGCAGTTCTTC. Translated: CASSQEGGTSYNEQFF.